These 26 T cell receptor beta chains came from one sample sequenced in a study of T cell responses to AZD1222 COVID-19 vaccine. The assay was immunoSEQ multiplex PCR, and TCRdb's table has in-frame clones only and misses some. Of 150,000 to 170,000 clones in the sample, about 85% were seen once. The sample consisted of peripheral blood, taken on day 0 of AZD1222 vaccination. These TCRs come from an adult in good health.

Here the CDR3 DNA reads TGTGCCAGCAGTAGCGACAGGGCAGCCTATGGCTACACCTTC. It yields the protein CASSSDRAAYGYTF. The gene calls are TRBV28 and TRBJ1-2; 7 nucleotides agree with TRBD1. The CDR3 runs 14 residues. V lost 5 bases and J lost 4; bases outside the gene matches: 7. Germline V gives CDR1 MDHEN, CDR2 SYDVKM.

The rearrangement joins TRBV2 to TRBJ1-2; 7 bases fit TRBD1. V dropped 6 bases and J dropped 4; count of bases not matched to a gene: 5. Germline CDR1 is SNHLY and CDR2 is FYNNEI. The CDR3 totals 13 residues. CDR3 in DNA: TGTGCCAGCAGAGACGGGACAGCCTATGGCTACACCTTC. This encodes CASRDGTAYGYTF.

This chain connects TRBV7-2 to TRBJ2-1, with 8 bases identical to TRBD2. The germline CDR1 and CDR2 sequences are SGHTA and FQGNSA. V dropped 3 bases and J dropped 2; count of bases not matched to a gene: 12. CDR3 size: 18 residues. This CDR3 is CASSFVLMVAGTYNEQFF. CDR3 coding DNA: TGTGCCAGCAGCTTTGTGCTTATGGTAGCGGGGACCTACAATGAGCAGTTCTTC.

The J gene is TRBJ2-7, the V gene TRBV4-3; D gene ambiguous. This CDR3 spans 14 amino acids. Germline V gene lookup returns CDR1 LGHNA and CDR2 YSLEER. V dropped 0 bases and J dropped 7 bases, with 13 bases sitting between them. The CDR3, as DNA: TGCGCCAGCAGCCAAGATTTCAATGGTCGGGAGCAGTACTTC. Translated, it gives CASSQDFNGREQYF.

This sequence joins TRBV13 and TRBJ2-7, with unresolved D. The germline V gene encodes CDR1 PRHDT and CDR2 FYEKMQ (reference sequence). V lost 0 bases and J lost 2, with 11 bases in between. This CDR3 is built from 15 residues. CDR3 coding DNA: TGTGCCAGCAGCTTAGGGGCGGCACTGACCTACGAGCAGTACTTC. The encoded protein is CASSLGAALTYEQYF.

This chain joins TRBV27 and TRBJ2-3, with 7 bases matching TRBD2. Unmatched junction bases numbered 7, after V lost 5 bases and J lost 2 bases. CDR3 size: 15 residues. CDR1 and CDR2 (germline): MNHEY, SMNVEV (reference sequence). The CDR3 DNA sequence: TGTGCCAGCAGTCTCGGACTAGGTTCCACAGATACGCAGTATTTT. It encodes CASSLGLGSTDTQYF.

About this clone itself: One junction end disagrees with the germline gene, perhaps due to a read error. The J gene is TRBJ1-2, the V gene TRBV10-2; the match to TRBD1 covers 9 bases. From germline, CDR1 is WSHSY and CDR2 SAAADI. The CDR3 covers 14 residues. The CDR3 coding sequence is TGCGCCAGCAGTGAGCAAGGGACAGGGAAACTTAATTCCTTC. Protein product: CASSEQGTGKLNSF.

This chain joins TRBV10-3 and TRBJ1-2; TRBD1 matches 8 bases. Germline V gene data show CDR1 as ENHRY and CDR2 as SYGVKD. CDR3 length equals 14 residues. V shed 7 bases, J shed 4 bases, and the junction held 8 bases outside the gene matches. CDR3 residues: CAITSGQGIYGYTF. The DNA for the CDR3 is TGTGCCATCACCTCCGGACAGGGAATCTATGGCTACACCTTC.

This clone was picked up one time. The V and J genes are TRBV10-3 and TRBJ2-6, with D possibly matching TRBD2 (6 bases). The V gene lost 8 bases and the J gene lost 4 bases, with 15 bases spanning the gap. Germline V gene sequence: CDR1 ENHRY, CDR2 SYGVKD. This CDR3 is 15 amino acids long. The CDR3 DNA reads as TGTGCCATCTCGGAGGGGATCTCCGGGGCCAACGTCCTGACTTTC. Translation: CAISEGISGANVLTF.

The table lists this clone with a count of one. The chain uses TRBV9 and TRBJ2-7, with D maybe TRBD1 (6 bases). CDR1 is SGDLS, CDR2 YYNGEE, per germline. Trimming stripped 0 bases from V and 5 bases from J, with 15 bases between. CDR3 size: 15 residues. The CDR3 region has the DNA TGTGCCAGCAGCGTAGGTGCAGGGGTAAACAACGAGCAGTACTTC. Its protein is CASSVGAGVNNEQYF.

This chain links TRBV28 with TRBJ1-5, with 12 bases aligning to TRBD1. This CDR3 region has 17 residues. The germline CDR1 and CDR2 sequences are MDHEN and SYDVKM. V lost 7 bases and J lost 6; bases outside the gene matches: 13. CDR3: CASTPGGGQGASQPQHF. In nucleotides, the CDR3 is TGTGCCAGCACCCCCGGGGGGGGACAGGGGGCGAGTCAGCCCCAGCATTTT. Combining the CDR3 with reference TRBV28 and TRBJ1-5 gives the whole variable domain DVKVTQSSRYLVKRTGEKVFLECVQDMDHENMFWYRQDPGLGLRLIYFSYDVKMKEKGDIPEGYSVSREKKERFSLILESASTNQTSMYLCASTPGGGQGASQPQHFGDGTRLSIL.

The V and J genes are TRBV19 and TRBJ1-6; D uncertain. Trimming left V 4 bases short and J 5 bases short, with 12 bases between. Germline V gene sequence: CDR1 LNHDA, CDR2 SQIVND (reference sequence). This CDR3 contains 15 residues. The CDR3 is CASSSADANNSPLHF. The CDR3 DNA is TGTGCCAGTAGTAGTGCGGACGCTAATAATTCACCCCTCCACTTT.

The J gene is TRBJ2-1, the V gene TRBV2, with TRBD2 matching over 13 bases. Per the germline V gene, CDR1 is SNHLY and CDR2 is FYNNEI. The CDR3 is made up of 16 amino acids. The junction had 7 bases not matched to a gene; V was cut back by 6 bases and J by 5 bases. The CDR3: CASRRGTSGAHNEQFF. CDR3 DNA sequence: TGTGCCAGCAGAAGAGGGACTAGCGGGGCACACAATGAGCAGTTCTTC.

The rearrangement joins TRBV6-5 to TRBJ1-2; 7 bases are a match to TRBD1. CDR1 is MNHEY, CDR2 SVGAGI, per germline. This CDR3 has 14 residues. J lost 7 bases, V lost 6 bases, and 11 bases had no gene match. The CDR3 sequence is CASSSYTGEGGYTF. DNA of the CDR3: TGTGCCAGCAGCTCCTACACAGGGGAGGGTGGCTACACCTTC.

Only one count was recorded for this clone. This chain joins TRBV7-9 and TRBJ2-3, with a possible D match to TRBD2 (6 bases). This CDR3 has 14 residues. Trimming stripped 5 bases from V and 8 bases from J, with 17 bases between. Germline V CDR1 and CDR2: SEHNR, FQNEAQ (reference sequence). The DNA of the CDR3 is TGTGCCAGCAGCCCCCGGGACTTCCCTGTTACGCAGTATTTT. As protein: CASSPRDFPVTQYF.

CDR3 in DNA: TGTGCCAGCAGTTACACCACATGGGGCACTGAAGCTTTCTTT. Residues: CASSYTTWGTEAFF. The chain links TRBV6-5 to TRBJ1-1, with D unclear. This CDR3 is 14 amino acids long. The V gene lost 2 bases and the J gene lost 4 bases, with 11 bases spanning the gap. Per the germline V gene, CDR1 is MNHEY and CDR2 is SVGAGI.

The chain links TRBV7-2 to TRBJ2-1; D gene unclear. Germline CDR1 and CDR2: SGHTA and FQGNSA. CDR3 size: 16 residues. V lost 4 bases to trimming and J lost 4 bases, with 17 bases between them. CDR3: CASSSQPPQSYNEQFF. CDR3 coding DNA: TGTGCCAGCAGCTCTCAACCCCCACAGTCGTACAATGAGCAGTTCTTC.

The gene calls are TRBV19 and TRBJ1-2; 10 bases match TRBD1. The ends lost 5 bases at V and 7 bases at J; junction bases unmatched: 4. Germline V gene lookup returns CDR1 LNHDA and CDR2 SQIVND (reference sequence). The CDR3 has 13 residues. The CDR3 DNA sequence: TGTGCCAGTAGTGAGACAGGGGGCCTTGGCTACACCTTC. Translated: CASSETGGLGYTF.

The rearrangement uses TRBV6-5 and TRBJ1-2; D ambiguous. Looked up from germline, CDR1 is MNHEY and CDR2 is SVGAGI. This CDR3 has 14 amino acids. V was trimmed by 0 bases and J by 3 bases, leaving 8 bases between them. The CDR3 is CASSYSATHYGYTF. CDR3 sequence (DNA): TGTGCCAGCAGTTACTCCGCCACTCACTATGGCTACACCTTC.

The chain joins TRBV4-3 to TRBJ2-7; 7 nucleotides line up with TRBD1. The CDR3 contains 16 residues. Trimming at V came to 0 bases and at J to 0 bases, leaving 5 bases not matched to a gene. Germline values: CDR1 LGHNA, CDR2 YSLEER. CDR3 in DNA: TGCGCCAGCAGCCAAGATCGGGACAGCTACTCCTACGAGCAGTACTTC. Its translation: CASSQDRDSYSYEQYF.

The chain employs TRBV5-6 and TRBJ1-5, with D perhaps TRBD1 (6 bases). V was trimmed by 3 bases and J by 7 bases, leaving 17 bases between them. Germline V gene lookup returns CDR1 SGHDT and CDR2 YYEEEE. The CDR3 covers 15 residues. CDR3 loop: CASSSANREVQPQHF. The DNA of the CDR3 is TGTGCCAGCAGCTCAGCAAACAGGGAGGTCCAGCCCCAGCATTTT. Full variable domain (remainder filled in from reference TRBV5-6 and TRBJ1-5): DAGVTQSPTHLIKTRGQQVTLRCSPKSGHDTVSWYQQALGQGPQFIFQYYEEEERQRGNFPDRFSGHQFPNYSSELNVNALLLGDSALYLCASSSANREVQPQHFGDGTRLSIL.

The chain recombines TRBV5-5 with TRBJ1-2; D is possibly TRBD1 (5 bases). The CDR3 loop spans 17 amino acids. V was clipped by 0 bases and J by 2 bases, with 17 bases between them. Germline V gene data show CDR1 as SGHKS and CDR2 as YYEKEE (reference sequence). The CDR3 reads CASSLDLGAMGNYGYTF. The CDR3 region has the DNA TGTGCCAGCAGCTTGGATCTAGGGGCTATGGGCAACTATGGCTACACCTTC.

The V call is TRBV14, the J call TRBJ1-1, with D hard to call. CDR1 and CDR2 from the germline V gene are SGHDN and FVKESK. This CDR3 spans 13 amino acids. Trimming cost V 5 bases and J 0 bases, with 7 bases left between them. For the CDR3, the DNA is TGTGCCAGCAGCGAACAGCTGAACACTGAAGCTTTCTTT. As protein: CASSEQLNTEAFF.

The chain joins TRBV5-8 to TRBJ1-4; the D is unclear. CDR1 and CDR2 (germline): SGHTS, YDEGEE. The CDR3 covers 13 residues. V lost 2 bases and J lost 3, with 5 bases in between. This CDR3 is CASSFIANEKLFF. CDR3 in DNA: TGTGCCAGCAGCTTTATAGCTAATGAAAAACTGTTTTTT.

CDR3 sequence reads: CASSTLAGSNQPQHF. The CDR3 bases are TGTGCCAGCAGTACGCTGGCGGGGAGCAATCAGCCCCAGCATTTT. The chain has TRBV2 and TRBJ1-5; D unresolved. Germline lookup yields CDR1 SNHLY and CDR2 FYNNEI. V gave up 5 bases and J gave up 1 base, with 12 bases separating them. The CDR3 runs to 15 residues.

This chain connects TRBV7-9 to TRBJ2-2; perhaps D is TRBD1 or TRBD2 (5 bases each). Germline V lookup: CDR1 SEHNR, CDR2 FQNEAQ (reference sequence). This CDR3 has 13 residues. CDR3 region: CAGRAPNTGELFF. In DNA, the CDR3 is TGTGCGGGGCGGGCCCCGAACACCGGGGAGCTGTTTTTT.